One and the same sample provided the 30 T cell receptor beta chains below, sequenced in a study of shared clonotypes between healthy human individuals (dated by TCRdb to 2019 to 2021). The library came from the immunoSEQ multiplex PCR assay. TCRdb provides this immuneACCESS table in a form limited to in-frame rearrangements. Some clones are lacking; in checked studies, under half of them reflect an unresolved V gene, and why the rest are absent is not known. The sample data list over a million clones, and about 70% of these were observed just once. The ten largest make up roughly 1.5% of the sample. The sequenced sample was memory CD4+ T cells sorted from blood. The cell subset or site tag for this specimen amounts to: CD45RA-negative fraction. The receptors here all came from a man aged 18 to 29 in good health.

In the case of this clone: Distinct nucleotide sequences in the sample also encode this CDR3. The chain recombines TRBV18 with TRBJ2-6, with no clear D. V dropped 4 bases and J dropped 2 bases, with 6 bases sitting between them. The CDR3 has 14 amino acids. Germline loops: CDR1 KGHSH, CDR2 LQKENI. The CDR3 loop reads CASSLSAGANVLTF. CDR3 nucleotides: TGTGCCAGCTCACTCTCCGCTGGGGCCAACGTCCTGACTTTC.

This clone was seen a handful of times. This chain joins TRBV5-1 and TRBJ1-1; 8 nucleotides agree with TRBD1. Looked up from germline, CDR1 is SGHRS and CDR2 is YFSETQ. Trimming took 3 bases from V and 6 from J; bases not matched to a gene: 7. The CDR3 covers 14 residues. CDR3: CASSSGGAGSEAFF. The CDR3 DNA reads TGCGCCAGCAGCTCAGGGGGCGCTGGCTCTGAAGCTTTCTTT.

This clone was detected only a few times. The rearrangement joins TRBV10-3 to TRBJ2-7; D ambiguous. CDR1 ENHRY and CDR2 SYGVKD come from the germline V gene. This CDR3 has 15 residues. Trimming took off 0 bases at V and 0 bases at J, with 9 bases between the two ends. CDR3 sequence: CAISESGRSSYEQYF. CDR3 sequence (DNA): TGTGCCATCAGTGAGTCAGGCAGGAGCTCCTACGAGCAGTACTTC.

This chain connects TRBV5-1 to TRBJ2-3, with D perhaps TRBD2 (6 bases). The CDR3 totals 15 residues. Germline V gene lookup returns CDR1 SGHRS and CDR2 YFSETQ. V lost 4 bases and J lost 0, with 12 bases in between. In nucleotides, the CDR3 is TGCGCCAGCAGCCCCGGGACTCGTAGCACAGATACGCAGTATTTT. It translates to CASSPGTRSTDTQYF.

Only a few counts were recorded for this clone. This same CDR3 is encoded by further DNA sequences in the sample. The chain has TRBV18 and TRBJ2-1, with a possible D match to TRBD2 (6 bases). Germline V gene sequence: CDR1 KGHSH, CDR2 LQKENI. CDR3 length equals 13 residues. The V end was cut by 2 bases, the J end by 4 bases, with 6 bases between. In DNA form, the CDR3 reads TGTGCCAGCTCACCAGGGGGGTACAATGAGCAGTTCTTC. Its translation is CASSPGGYNEQFF.

This clone occurred once. The chain uses TRBV30 and TRBJ2-3, with 7 bases identical to TRBD2. The V segment lost 4 bases and the J segment 8 bases; nucleotides outside the gene matches: 12. Germline CDR1 and CDR2: GTSNPN and SVGIG (reference sequence). The CDR3 has 14 residues. The CDR3 DNA is TGTGCCTGGATCGGCGGGAGTGGGGGGGGTACGCAGTATTTT. It translates to CAWIGGSGGGTQYF.

This clone was counted many times. The chain couples TRBV7-9 to TRBJ1-5; TRBD1 is a possible D gene (6 bases). This CDR3 has 14 residues. Trimming removed 5 bases from V and 4 bases from J, with 12 bases in between. Germline CDR1 SEHNR, CDR2 FQNEAQ (reference sequence). CDR3 in amino acids: CASSPQGPNQPQHF. The CDR3 nucleotides read TGTGCCAGCAGCCCTCAGGGGCCAAATCAGCCCCAGCATTTT. The complete variable domain, with remaining parts taken from reference TRBV7-9 and TRBJ1-5, reads DTGVSQNPRHKITKRGQNVTFRCDPISEHNRLYWYRQTLGQGPEFLTYFQNEAQLEKSRLLSDRFSAERPKGSFSTLEIQRTEQGDSAMYLCASSPQGPNQPQHFGDGTRLSIL.

The genes are TRBV6-5 and TRBJ1-1, with D possibly matching TRBD1 (5 bases). The CDR3 spans 14 residues. Trimming pared 0 bases from V and 3 bases from J, leaving 8 bases between. Germline V CDR1 and CDR2: MNHEY, SVGAGI. Here the CDR3 DNA reads TGTGCCAGCAGTTACTCGTGGGGGTACACTGAAGCTTTCTTT. Encoded protein: CASSYSWGYTEAFF.

The sample holds many counts of this clone. J is TRBJ1-1 and V is TRBV7-9, with no clear D. Looked up from germline, CDR1 is SEHNR and CDR2 is FQNEAQ (reference sequence). Trimming left V 4 bases short and J 5 bases short, with 8 bases between. The length of the CDR3 is 12 residues. CDR3 DNA: TGTGCCAGCAGCTACGGACCAACTGAAGCTTTCTTT. Its protein is CASSYGPTEAFF. Based on the CDR3 plus reference TRBV7-9 and TRBJ1-1, the full variable domain is DTGVSQNPRHKITKRGQNVTFRCDPISEHNRLYWYRQTLGQGPEFLTYFQNEAQLEKSRLLSDRFSAERPKGSFSTLEIQRTEQGDSAMYLCASSYGPTEAFFGQGTRLTVV.

This clone was counted a few times. Other DNA variants within this sample encode the same CDR3. The V gene is TRBV7-9, the J gene TRBJ2-1; no definite D call. The V end was cut by 3 bases, the J end by 7 bases, with 7 bases between. CDR1 and CDR2 (germline): SEHNR, FQNEAQ (reference sequence). The CDR3 length is 12 residues. In nucleotides, the CDR3 is TGTGCCAGCAGCTTGAGTGGGAATGAGCAGTTCTTC. Its protein is CASSLSGNEQFF.

As concerns this clone: The same CDR3 arises from other DNA sequences in this sample as well. This sequence joins TRBV5-1 and TRBJ1-4; D gene ambiguous. V shed 1 base and J shed 0 bases, with 7 bases lying between them. This CDR3 comprises 15 residues. CDR1 SGHRS and CDR2 YFSETQ come from the germline V gene. CDR3 sequence (DNA): TGCGCCAGCAGCTTGCGGCCATCAACTAATGAAAAACTGTTTTTT. Its translation is CASSLRPSTNEKLFF.

The chain couples TRBV15 to TRBJ1-6; 8 nucleotides match TRBD1. Losses at the gene ends were 6 bases for V and 9 bases for J; bases not matched to a gene: 7. CDR1 and CDR2 (germline): LNHNV, YYDKDF (reference sequence). CDR3 size: 14 residues. CDR3 nucleotides: TGTGCCACCAGGGATCCTACAGGGGGTTCACCCCTCCACTTT. Translation gives CATRDPTGGSPLHF.

This clone was seen a single time. V is TRBV19 and J is TRBJ1-2, with unresolved D. Trimming left V 5 bases short and J 3 bases short, with 10 bases between. This CDR3 has 13 amino acids. Germline lookup yields CDR1 LNHDA and CDR2 SQIVND (reference sequence). The CDR3 reads CASSGRVDYGYTF. The CDR3 bases are TGTGCCAGTAGTGGCCGGGTCGACTATGGCTACACCTTC.

This clone appeared a single time. The V call is TRBV5-1, the J call TRBJ2-5, with 9 bases matching TRBD2. The CDR3 consists of 13 residues. The germline gives CDR1 SGHRS, CDR2 YFSETQ. V dropped 5 bases and J dropped 5; count of bases not matched to a gene: 4. The CDR3 DNA follows: TGCGCCAGCAGTGTAGCGGGGGAGGAGACCCAGTACTTC. Amino acids: CASSVAGEETQYF. Complete variable domain (other parts from reference TRBV5-1 and TRBJ2-5): KAGVTQTPRYLIKTRGQQVTLSCSPISGHRSVSWYQQTPGQGLQFLFEYFSETQRNKGNFPGRFSGRQFSNSRSEMNVSTLELGDSALYLCASSVAGEETQYFGPGTRLLVL.

The V gene is TRBV6-1, the J gene TRBJ1-1; D unresolved. CDR3 length: 14 amino acids. Germline lookup yields CDR1 MNHNS and CDR2 SASEGT. Trimming removed 7 bases at V and 0 bases at J, with 12 bases between. This CDR3 reads CASKPRLVNTEAFF. As DNA, the CDR3 is TGTGCCAGCAAACCAAGGCTGGTGAACACTGAAGCTTTCTTT.

This clone was detected only a few times. The chain carries TRBV2 and TRBJ1-6; D possibly corresponds to TRBD1 (5 bases). The CDR3 runs to 15 residues. CDR1 is SNHLY and CDR2 is FYNNEI in the germline V gene. V lost 7 bases and J 6 bases, leaving 16 bases between the germline ends. The CDR3 reads CASTDRAGGNSPLHF. DNA of the CDR3: TGTGCCAGCACGGATCGAGCCGGGGGTAATTCACCCCTCCACTTT.

This clone was seen a single time. The CDR3 loop reads CASSPDDSGRIQYF. The CDR3 DNA is TGTGCCAGCAGTCCCGATGATAGCGGTAGAATTCAGTACTTC. This chain joins TRBV27 and TRBJ2-4; maybe TRBD2 (6 bases). V was pared by 5 bases and J by 10 bases, with 18 bases between. Per germline, CDR1 MNHEY and CDR2 SMNVEV (reference sequence). The CDR3 runs 14 residues.

For this clone: This may come from a read error, since a much larger clone is one base off. J is TRBJ1-2 and V is TRBV5-5; D gene uncertain. The germline CDR1 and CDR2 sequences are SGHKS and YYEKEE (reference sequence). V lost 0 bases and J 4 bases, leaving 4 bases between the germline ends. The CDR3 extends over 12 amino acids. The CDR3 spells CASSLEGYGYTF. CDR3 DNA sequence: TGTGCCAGCAGCTTGGAAGGCTATGGCTACACCTTC.

J is TRBJ2-2 and V is TRBV18; D possibly corresponds to TRBD2 (5 bases). Germline V CDR1 and CDR2: KGHSH, LQKENI. Between the trimmed V and J ends, which lost 6 bases and 1 base, there was a span of 9 bases. The CDR3 sequence is 14 residues long. The CDR3 sequence: CASSSSGNTGELFF. In DNA, the CDR3 is TGTGCCAGCTCGTCCAGCGGGAACACCGGGGAGCTGTTTTTT.

The CDR3 sequence: CASSQGQGIPYEQYF. DNA of the CDR3: TGTGCCAGCTCACAGGGACAGGGGATCCCCTACGAGCAGTACTTC. The J gene is TRBJ2-7, the V gene TRBV18, with TRBD1 matching over 10 bases. The CDR3 runs 15 residues. Germline CDR1 KGHSH, CDR2 LQKENI. V shed 4 bases and J 2 bases; nucleotides not matched to a gene: 5.

A single count supports this clone. Other DNA sequences in the sample encode the same CDR3. The chain carries TRBV5-1 and TRBJ2-2; D is possibly TRBD2 (5 bases). The CDR3 is 14 amino acids. Germline assignment: CDR1 SGHRS and CDR2 YFSETQ. V lost 0 bases, J lost 5 bases, and 8 bases lay in between. CDR3 loop: CASSLATRTGELFF. CDR3 in DNA: TGCGCCAGCAGCTTGGCAACTAGGACCGGGGAGCTGTTTTTT.

This clone has only a few counts. The rearrangement uses TRBV2 and TRBJ1-1; possible D gene TRBD1, 6 bases. Trimming removed 7 bases from V and 2 bases from J, with 14 bases in between. From germline, CDR1 is SNHLY and CDR2 FYNNEI. CDR3 length equals 14 residues. DNA of the CDR3: TGTGCCAGCACCCACAGGGAGGGAAACACTGAAGCTTTCTTT. Protein: CASTHREGNTEAFF.

Only a few counts were recorded for this clone. V is TRBV4-1 and J is TRBJ2-5, with 7 bases fitting TRBD1. Trimming at V came to 2 bases and at J to 4 bases, leaving 4 bases not matched to a gene. The CDR3 spans 14 residues. Germline V gene lookup returns CDR1 MGHRA and CDR2 YSYEKL. The CDR3 loop is CASSQSEGAETQYF. The CDR3, as DNA: TGCGCCAGCAGCCAATCAGAGGGGGCAGAGACCCAGTACTTC.

J is TRBJ1-1 and V is TRBV4-1, with D tentatively TRBD1 (6 bases). V dropped 8 bases and J dropped 3 bases, with 13 bases sitting between them. The CDR3 extends over 13 amino acids. Germline V gene lookup returns CDR1 MGHRA and CDR2 YSYEKL. The chain's CDR3 is CASGRTEDTEAFF. The CDR3 DNA reads as TGCGCCAGCGGACGGACAGAAGACACTGAAGCTTTCTTT.

The chain joins TRBV27 to TRBJ1-2; perhaps TRBD1 as D (5 bases). The germline CDR1 and CDR2 sequences are MNHEY and SMNVEV (reference sequence). V shed 5 bases and J shed 0 bases, with 7 bases lying between them. The CDR3 contains 13 residues. CDR3 in amino acids: CASSKDTNYGYTF. CDR3 nucleotide sequence: TGTGCCAGCAGTAAGGACACTAACTATGGCTACACCTTC.

The chain uses TRBV7-2 and TRBJ2-3, with D unresolved. CDR1 and CDR2 from the germline V gene are SGHTA and FQGNSA. The CDR3 is 15 amino acids. V lost 5 bases and J lost 5, with 17 bases in between. CDR3 loop: CASSRASRLGDTQYF. The CDR3 bases are TGTGCCAGCAGCCGGGCCAGCCGGCTGGGAGATACGCAGTATTTT.

This chain links TRBV6-5 with TRBJ1-2; D gene unclear. CDR1 and CDR2 (germline): MNHEY, SVGAGI. The CDR3 runs 16 residues. Trimming removed 0 bases at V and 7 bases at J, with 18 bases between. The CDR3 region is CASSYSFSQSLSGYTF. DNA for the CDR3: TGTGCCAGCAGTTACTCGTTCAGCCAAAGTCTTTCTGGCTACACCTTC.

This chain joins TRBV18 and TRBJ1-2; 10 nucleotides agree with TRBD1. The length of the CDR3 is 15 residues. CDR1 KGHSH and CDR2 LQKENI come from the germline V gene. V lost 4 bases, J lost 4 bases, and 6 bases stayed unmatched. The CDR3 nucleotides are TGTGCCAGCTCACTTGGACAGGGGGGGAGCTATGGCTACACCTTC. This translates into CASSLGQGGSYGYTF. Based on the CDR3 plus reference TRBV18 and TRBJ1-2, the full variable domain is NAGVMQNPRHLVRRRGQEARLRCSPMKGHSHVYWYRQLPEEGLKFMVYLQKENIIDESGMPKERFSAEFPKEGPSILRIQQVVRGDSAAYFCASSLGQGGSYGYTFGSGTRLTVV.

This clone was counted a few times. Other DNA sequences in the same sample also yield this CDR3. V and J are TRBV7-9 and TRBJ2-7, with D perhaps matching TRBD1 (6 bases). The germline V gene encodes CDR1 SEHNR and CDR2 FQNEAQ (reference sequence). Trimming removed 5 bases at V and 0 bases at J, with 11 bases between. The CDR3 contains 14 residues. Here the CDR3 DNA reads TGTGCCAGCAGCCTCCAGGGGAGCTCCTACGAGCAGTACTTC. Translating gives CASSLQGSSYEQYF.

This chain connects TRBV7-2 to TRBJ1-3; D is uncertain. Trimming took 0 bases from V and 1 from J, leaving 7 bases between them. The CDR3 spans 15 residues. Germline loops: CDR1 SGHTA, CDR2 FQGNSA. CDR3 coding DNA: TGTGCCAGCAGCTTAGCGCTCGCTTCTGGAAACACCATATATTTT. It is translated as CASSLALASGNTIYF.